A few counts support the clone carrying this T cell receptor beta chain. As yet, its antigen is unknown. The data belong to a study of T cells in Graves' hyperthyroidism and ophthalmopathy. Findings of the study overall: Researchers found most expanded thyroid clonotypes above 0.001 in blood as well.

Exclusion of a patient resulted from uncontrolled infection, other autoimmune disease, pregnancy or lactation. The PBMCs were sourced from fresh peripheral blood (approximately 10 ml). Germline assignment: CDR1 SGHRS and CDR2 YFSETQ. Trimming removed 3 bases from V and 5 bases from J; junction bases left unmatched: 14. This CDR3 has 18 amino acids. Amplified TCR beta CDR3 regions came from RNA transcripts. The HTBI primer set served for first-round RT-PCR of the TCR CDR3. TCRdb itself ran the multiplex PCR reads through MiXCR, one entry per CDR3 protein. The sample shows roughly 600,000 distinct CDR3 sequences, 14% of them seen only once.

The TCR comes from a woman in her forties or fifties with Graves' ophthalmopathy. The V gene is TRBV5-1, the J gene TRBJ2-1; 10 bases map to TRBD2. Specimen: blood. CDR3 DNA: TGCGCCAGCAGCTCCCTAAATACTAGCGGGGTAGCACACAATGAGCAGTTCTTC. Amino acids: CASSSLNTSGVAHNEQFF.